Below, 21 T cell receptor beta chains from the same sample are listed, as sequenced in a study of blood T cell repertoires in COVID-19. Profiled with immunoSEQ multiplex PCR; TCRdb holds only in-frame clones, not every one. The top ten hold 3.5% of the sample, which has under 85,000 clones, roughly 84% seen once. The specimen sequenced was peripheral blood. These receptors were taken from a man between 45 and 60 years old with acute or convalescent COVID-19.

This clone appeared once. The CDR3 bases are TGCGCCAGCAGGGGACAAAACTCTGGAAACACCATATATTTT. Protein: CASRGQNSGNTIYF. The chain joins TRBV5-1 to TRBJ1-3; possible D gene TRBD1, 6 bases. The CDR3 totals 14 residues. Trimming left V 5 bases short and J 0 bases short, with 9 bases between. CDR1 is SGHRS, CDR2 YFSETQ, per germline.

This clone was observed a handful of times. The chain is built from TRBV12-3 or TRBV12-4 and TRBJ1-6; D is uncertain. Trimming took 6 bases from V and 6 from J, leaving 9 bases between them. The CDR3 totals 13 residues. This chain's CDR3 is CASSPHSNSPLHF. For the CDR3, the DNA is TGTGCCAGCAGCCCCCATTCTAATTCACCCCTCCACTTT.

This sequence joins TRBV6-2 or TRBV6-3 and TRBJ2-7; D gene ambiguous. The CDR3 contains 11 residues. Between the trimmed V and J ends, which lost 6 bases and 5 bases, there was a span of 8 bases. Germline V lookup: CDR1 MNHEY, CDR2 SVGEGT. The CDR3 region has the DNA TGTGCCAGCAGCCAATCCGACGAGCAGTACTTC. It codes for CASSQSDEQYF.

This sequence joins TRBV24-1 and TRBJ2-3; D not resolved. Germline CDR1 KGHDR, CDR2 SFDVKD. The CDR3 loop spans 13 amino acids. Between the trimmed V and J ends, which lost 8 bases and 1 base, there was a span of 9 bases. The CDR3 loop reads CATTPGGTDTQYF. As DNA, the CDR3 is TGTGCCACCACCCCGGGTGGCACAGATACGCAGTATTTT.

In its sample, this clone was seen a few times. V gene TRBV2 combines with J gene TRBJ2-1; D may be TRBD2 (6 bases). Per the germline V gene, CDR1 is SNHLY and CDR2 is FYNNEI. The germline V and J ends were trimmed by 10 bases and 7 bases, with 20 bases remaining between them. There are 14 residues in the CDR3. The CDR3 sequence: CATMESAGKNEQFF. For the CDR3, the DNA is TGTGCCACCATGGAGAGCGCGGGGAAAAATGAGCAGTTCTTC.

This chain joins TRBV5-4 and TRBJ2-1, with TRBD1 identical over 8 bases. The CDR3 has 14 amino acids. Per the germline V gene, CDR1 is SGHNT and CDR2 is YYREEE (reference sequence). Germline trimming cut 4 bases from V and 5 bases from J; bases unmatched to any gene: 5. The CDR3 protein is CASSVRDRNNEQFF. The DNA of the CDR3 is TGTGCCAGCAGCGTCCGGGACAGGAACAATGAGCAGTTCTTC.

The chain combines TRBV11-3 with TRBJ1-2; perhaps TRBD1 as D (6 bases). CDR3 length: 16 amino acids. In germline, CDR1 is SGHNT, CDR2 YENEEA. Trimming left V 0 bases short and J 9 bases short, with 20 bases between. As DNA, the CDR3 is TGTGCCAGCAGCTTAGATTTTGGACAGCTTGAGGTTCGCTACACCTTC. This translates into CASSLDFGQLEVRYTF.

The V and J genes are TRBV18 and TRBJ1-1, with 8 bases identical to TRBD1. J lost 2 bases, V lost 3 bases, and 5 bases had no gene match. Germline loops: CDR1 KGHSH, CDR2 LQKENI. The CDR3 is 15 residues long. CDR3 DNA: TGTGCCAGCTCACCTAACGGACAGGGCAACACTGAAGCTTTCTTT. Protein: CASSPNGQGNTEAFF.

The CDR3 here is CASSPGSETQYF. The CDR3 DNA sequence: TGTGCCAGCAGCCCCGGTTCTGAGACCCAGTACTTC. V is TRBV7-6 and J is TRBJ2-5; D not certain. V dropped 5 bases and J dropped 5 bases, with 9 bases sitting between them. Germline V gives CDR1 SGHVS, CDR2 FNYEAQ. The CDR3 totals 12 residues.

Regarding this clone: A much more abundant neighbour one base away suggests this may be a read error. The chain's CDR3 is CASSLLGYSNQPQYF. In nucleotides, the CDR3 is TGTGCCAGCAGCTTGCTCGGGTATAGCAATCAGCCCCAGTATTTT. The rearrangement uses TRBV5-5 and TRBJ1-5; D uncertain. With the DNA end fitting TRBJ2-3 better, the J assignment may be wrong. In germline, CDR1 is SGHKS, CDR2 YYEKEE (reference sequence). CDR3 length equals 15 residues.

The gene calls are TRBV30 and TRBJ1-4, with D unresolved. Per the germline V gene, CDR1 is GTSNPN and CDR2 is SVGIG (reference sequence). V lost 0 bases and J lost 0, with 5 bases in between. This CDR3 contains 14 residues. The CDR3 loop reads CAWSVGATNEKLFF. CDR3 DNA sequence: TGTGCCTGGAGTGTAGGAGCAACTAATGAAAAACTGTTTTTT. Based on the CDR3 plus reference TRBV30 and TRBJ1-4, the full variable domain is SQTIHQWPATLVQPVGSPLSLECTVEGTSNPNLYWYRQAAGRGLQLLFYSVGIGQISSEVPQNLSASRPQDRQFILSSKKLLLSDSGFYLCAWSVGATNEKLFFGSGTQLSVL.

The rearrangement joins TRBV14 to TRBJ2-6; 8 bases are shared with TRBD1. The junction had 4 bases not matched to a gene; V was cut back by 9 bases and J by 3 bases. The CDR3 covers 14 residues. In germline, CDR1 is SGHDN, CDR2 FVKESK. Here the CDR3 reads CASRQGRGANVLTF. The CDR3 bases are TGTGCCAGTAGACAGGGGCGTGGGGCCAACGTCCTGACTTTC.

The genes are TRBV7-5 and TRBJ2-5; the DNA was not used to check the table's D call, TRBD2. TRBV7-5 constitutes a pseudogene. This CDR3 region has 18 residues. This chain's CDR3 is CARSLGWSTIWSRETQYF. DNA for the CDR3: TGTGCCAGAAGCTTAGGTTGGTCGACTATCTGGTCGCGTGAGACCCAGTACTTC.

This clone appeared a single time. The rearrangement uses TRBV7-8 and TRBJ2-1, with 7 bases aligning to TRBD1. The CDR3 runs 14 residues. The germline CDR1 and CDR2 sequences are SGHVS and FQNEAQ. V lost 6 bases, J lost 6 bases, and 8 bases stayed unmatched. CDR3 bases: TGTGCCAGCAGATTAACTAGGACAGGCAATGAGCAGTTCTTC. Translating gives CASRLTRTGNEQFF.

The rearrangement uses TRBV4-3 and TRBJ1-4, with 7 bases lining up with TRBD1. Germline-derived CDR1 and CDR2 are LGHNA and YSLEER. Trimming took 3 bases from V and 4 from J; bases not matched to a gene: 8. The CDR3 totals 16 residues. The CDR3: CASSQLSGTVNEKLFF. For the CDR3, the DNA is TGCGCCAGCAGCCAGTTATCCGGGACAGTTAATGAAAAACTGTTTTTT.

The CDR3 sequence is CASSLGGLAHYGYTF. In nucleotides, the CDR3 is TGTGCCAGCAGCTTGGGCGGGCTCGCCCATTATGGCTACACCTTC. The rearrangement uses TRBV5-6 and TRBJ1-2; no definite D call. Germline CDR1 and CDR2: SGHDT and YYEEEE. V was trimmed by 0 bases and J by 5 bases, leaving 14 bases between them. This CDR3 is 15 amino acids long.

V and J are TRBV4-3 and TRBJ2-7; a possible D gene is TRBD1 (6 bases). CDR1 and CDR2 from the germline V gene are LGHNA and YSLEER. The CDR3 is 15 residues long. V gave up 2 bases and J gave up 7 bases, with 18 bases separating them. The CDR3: CASSQLRDTSYEQYF. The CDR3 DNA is TGCGCCAGCAGCCAACTACGGGACACTTCTTATGAGCAGTACTTC.

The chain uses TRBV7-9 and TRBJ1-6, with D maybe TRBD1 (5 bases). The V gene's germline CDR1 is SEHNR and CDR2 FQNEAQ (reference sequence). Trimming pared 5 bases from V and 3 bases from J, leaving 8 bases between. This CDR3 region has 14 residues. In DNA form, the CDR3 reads TGTGCCAGCAGCCTGACAGACTATAATTCACCCCTCCACTTT. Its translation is CASSLTDYNSPLHF.

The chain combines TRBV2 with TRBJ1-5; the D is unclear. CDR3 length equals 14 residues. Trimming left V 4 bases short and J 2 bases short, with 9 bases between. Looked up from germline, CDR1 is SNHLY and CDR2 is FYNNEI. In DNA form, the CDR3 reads TGTGCCAGCAGTGCTGGGCGCGGCAATCAGCCCCAGCATTTT. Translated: CASSAGRGNQPQHF. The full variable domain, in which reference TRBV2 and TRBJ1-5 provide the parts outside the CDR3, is EPEVTQTPSHQVTQMGQEVILRCVPISNHLYFYWYRQILGQKVEFLVSFYNNEISEKSEIFDDQFSVERPDGSNFTLKIRSTKLEDSAMYFCASSAGRGNQPQHFGDGTRLSIL.

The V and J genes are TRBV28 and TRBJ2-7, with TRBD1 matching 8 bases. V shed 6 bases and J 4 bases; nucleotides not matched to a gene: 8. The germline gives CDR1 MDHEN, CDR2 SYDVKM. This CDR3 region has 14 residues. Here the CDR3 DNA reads TGTGCCAGCAGGGGACAGGTCTCTCAATACGAGCAGTACTTC. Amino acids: CASRGQVSQYEQYF.

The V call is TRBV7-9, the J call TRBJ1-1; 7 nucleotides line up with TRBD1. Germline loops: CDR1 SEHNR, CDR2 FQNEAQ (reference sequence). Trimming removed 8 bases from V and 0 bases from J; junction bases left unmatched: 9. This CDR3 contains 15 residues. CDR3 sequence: CASLPDRRLNTEAFF. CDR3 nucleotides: TGTGCCAGCCTCCCGGACAGGCGCCTGAACACTGAAGCTTTCTTT.